The 27 T cell receptor beta chains below were found in one sample sequenced in a study of T cell changes during pregnancy in multiple sclerosis. TCRdb keeps only in-frame clones here, not all; method: immunoSEQ multiplex PCR. The table lists 35,000 to 45,000 clones, approximately 91% of them singletons, with approximately 2% in the top ten. Sequenced material: CD4+ T cells from peripheral blood mononuclear cells, taken after pregnancy. The receptors shown here come from a female donor in good health, enrolled as a control in a pregnancy study.

The chain employs TRBV19 and TRBJ1-1, with a tentative D call TRBD1 (6 bases). Trimming shortened V by 8 bases and J by 1 base, and 20 bases separated the two germline ends. CDR1 LNHDA and CDR2 SQIVND come from the germline V gene (reference sequence). This CDR3 comprises 16 residues. The CDR3 loop is CASADDRGASNTEAFF. CDR3 in DNA: TGTGCCAGTGCGGATGATCGGGGGGCGTCGAACACTGAAGCTTTCTTT. Drawing the rest from reference TRBV19 and TRBJ1-1, the complete variable domain is DGGITQSPKYLFRKEGQNVTLSCEQNLNHDAMYWYRQDPGQGLRLIYYSQIVNDFQKGDIAEGYSVSREKKESFPLTVTSAQKNPTAFYLCASADDRGASNTEAFFGQGTRLTVV.

The chain has TRBV28 and TRBJ1-2; possibly TRBD1 for D (5 bases). The CDR3 is 12 amino acids. Trimming removed 5 bases at V and 2 bases at J, with 6 bases between. Germline V gene data show CDR1 as MDHEN and CDR2 as SYDVKM. The CDR3 nucleotides are TGTGCCAGCAGTGCAGGGAACTATGGCTACACCTTC. Amino acid sequence: CASSAGNYGYTF.

The chain uses TRBV7-2 and TRBJ2-1; 13 nucleotides match TRBD2. Germline lookup yields CDR1 SGHTA and CDR2 FQGNSA. V was pared by 5 bases and J by 7 bases, with 5 bases of the junction left unmatched. The CDR3 is 15 amino acids. The CDR3 protein is CASSPTSGRGNEQFF. The CDR3 nucleotides read TGTGCCAGCAGCCCAACTAGCGGGAGGGGTAATGAGCAGTTCTTC.

The rearrangement uses TRBV6-5 and TRBJ2-3; 7 positions agree with TRBD1. Germline-derived CDR1 and CDR2 are MNHEY and SVGAGI. The CDR3 covers 15 residues. The V gene end was trimmed by 7 bases and the J gene end by 3 bases; junction bases not matched to a gene: 10. The chain's CDR3 is CASKIGGVWTDTQYF. The CDR3 DNA reads TGTGCCAGCAAGATAGGGGGCGTCTGGACAGATACGCAGTATTTT.

J is TRBJ1-4 and V is TRBV28; D not certain. CDR1 is MDHEN and CDR2 is SYDVKM in the germline V gene. The V and J ends lost 6 bases and 8 bases respectively, with 10 bases between them. This CDR3 is built from 12 residues. CDR3 residues: CASRVRREKLFF. The CDR3 DNA reads as TGTGCCAGCAGGGTACGGAGAGAAAAACTGTTTTTT.

The rearrangement joins TRBV10-3 to TRBJ2-7, with 7 bases aligning to TRBD2. The junction had 2 bases not matched to a gene; V was cut back by 0 bases and J by 0 bases. The CDR3 is made up of 15 amino acids. Germline CDR1 is ENHRY and CDR2 is SYGVKD. DNA of the CDR3: TGTGCCATCAGTGAGTCTAGCGGGCACTCCTACGAGCAGTACTTC. This encodes CAISESSGHSYEQYF.

The rearrangement uses TRBV5-4 and TRBJ2-2; weak D call: TRBD2 (6 bases). This CDR3 spans 17 amino acids. V was clipped by 4 bases and J by 0 bases, with 16 bases between them. The germline CDR1 and CDR2 sequences are SGHNT and YYREEE (reference sequence). In DNA form, the CDR3 reads TGTGCCAGCAGCCCACTACCGGGAGCGGCGAACACCGGGGAGCTGTTTTTT. Amino acid sequence: CASSPLPGAANTGELFF.

This sequence joins TRBV27 and TRBJ2-1; 9 bases fit TRBD2. The CDR3 is 13 amino acids. V gave up 10 bases and J gave up 12 bases; unmatched junction bases: 13. Per germline, CDR1 MNHEY and CDR2 SMNVEV (reference sequence). CDR3 DNA: TGTGCCACCACCATCTTGCGGGGGGGCGTGCAGTTCTTC. This gives the protein CATTILRGGVQFF.

The V gene is TRBV10-2, the J gene TRBJ2-3, with D maybe TRBD1 (6 bases). Germline CDR1 is WSHSY and CDR2 is SAAADI. Trimming removed 3 bases from V and 11 bases from J, with 9 bases in between. The CDR3 totals 11 residues. Here the CDR3 DNA reads TGCGCCAGCAGTGAAGACAGGCTGCAGTATTTT. Translation: CASSEDRLQYF.

The V and J genes are TRBV27 and TRBJ2-1; D is ambiguous. Between the trimmed V and J ends, which lost 5 bases and 4 bases, there was a span of 9 bases. Germline V lookup: CDR1 MNHEY, CDR2 SMNVEV (reference sequence). This CDR3 contains 13 residues. The CDR3 protein is CASSTQLYNEQFF. The CDR3, as DNA: TGTGCCAGCAGTACCCAACTTTACAATGAGCAGTTCTTC.

This sequence joins TRBV29-1 and TRBJ1-1; TRBD1 might be the D (6 bases). The CDR3 length is 15 residues. Trimming shortened V by 6 bases and J by 2 bases, and 19 bases separated the two germline ends. Germline assignment: CDR1 SQVTM and CDR2 ANQGSEA. CDR3 region: CSVAGGGRANTEAFF. The CDR3 coding sequence is TGCAGCGTGGCCGGGGGGGGCAGGGCAAACACTGAAGCTTTCTTT. The variable domain in full, with the rest retrieved from reference TRBV29-1 and TRBJ1-1, is SAVISQKPSRDICQRGTSLTIQCQVDSQVTMMFWYRQQPGQSLTLIATANQGSEATYESGFVIDKFPISRPNLTFSTLTVSNMSPEDSSIYLCSVAGGGRANTEAFFGQGTRLTVV.

The chain combines TRBV29-1 with TRBJ1-1; D is uncertain. Per the germline V gene, CDR1 is SQVTM and CDR2 is ANQGSEA. The V gene lost 3 bases and the J gene lost 5 bases, with 7 bases spanning the gap. CDR3 size: 11 residues. CDR3 nucleotides: TGCAGCGTTGAGCGGGCTACTGAAGCTTTCTTT. Translated, it gives CSVERATEAFF.

This chain uses TRBV5-1 with TRBJ1-4; maybe TRBD1 (5 bases). The CDR3 extends over 17 amino acids. Germline V gene sequence: CDR1 SGHRS, CDR2 YFSETQ. Trimming removed 7 bases from V and 5 bases from J, with 24 bases in between. CDR3 coding DNA: TGCGCCAGCGGGGGGGGGTACGACGGCAGCTCGAATGAAAAACTGTTTTTT. Translation gives CASGGGYDGSSNEKLFF.

The sample holds one count of this clone. The gene calls are TRBV4-2 and TRBJ2-1; possibly TRBD2 for D (5 bases). Deletions cut 0 bases from V and 6 bases from J, with 9 bases between. In germline, CDR1 is LGHNA, CDR2 YNFKEQ. The CDR3 has 14 amino acids. CDR3 in amino acids: CASSQDGTSNEQFF. The DNA of the CDR3 is TGTGCCAGCAGCCAAGATGGAACTAGCAATGAGCAGTTCTTC.

The CDR3 nucleotides are TGCGCCAGCAGCGTGGGACAGGGGTTCCATGAGCAGTTCTTC. Amino acid sequence: CASSVGQGFHEQFF. This chain connects TRBV5-1 to TRBJ2-1, with 10 bases aligning to TRBD1. The junction had 6 bases not matched to a gene; V was cut back by 4 bases and J by 8 bases. The germline V gene has CDR1 SGHRS and CDR2 YFSETQ. There are 14 residues in the CDR3.

The chain couples TRBV11-2 to TRBJ2-5, with no clear D. Germline loops: CDR1 SGHAT, CDR2 FQNNGV. Between the trimmed V and J ends, which lost 3 bases and 4 bases, there was a span of 3 bases. The CDR3 has 11 residues. This CDR3 is CASSFGETQYF. The CDR3 bases are TGTGCCAGCAGCTTCGGAGAGACCCAGTACTTC.

This chain uses TRBV6-5 with TRBJ2-5, with 9 bases aligning to TRBD2. The CDR3 is made up of 14 amino acids. J gave up 5 bases and V 7 bases, and 8 bases lay outside the gene matches. Germline CDR1 is MNHEY and CDR2 is SVGAGI. The DNA of the CDR3 is TGTGCCAGCAACCGAGCGGGAGGTTGGGAGACCCAGTACTTC. It is translated as CASNRAGGWETQYF.

The chain combines TRBV28 with TRBJ2-3; 15 nucleotides align to TRBD2. The CDR3 is made up of 18 amino acids. Germline trimming cut 4 bases from V and 0 bases from J; bases unmatched to any gene: 5. The germline V gene encodes CDR1 MDHEN and CDR2 SYDVKM. The CDR3, as DNA: TGTGCCAGCAGTTGGACTAGCGGGAGGGCCCTTAGCACAGATACGCAGTATTTT. Translation: CASSWTSGRALSTDTQYF.

The chain links TRBV5-1 to TRBJ2-5, with 16 bases aligning to TRBD2. The germline CDR1 and CDR2 sequences are SGHRS and YFSETQ. The length of the CDR3 is 16 residues. Losses at the gene ends were 4 bases for V and 3 bases for J; bases not matched to a gene: 3. CDR3 coding DNA: TGCGCCAGCAGCCCGGGACTAGCGGGGGGGGAAGAGACCCAGTACTTC. The encoded protein is CASSPGLAGGEETQYF.

CDR3 sequence: CASSEGATGNEKLFF. In DNA, the CDR3 is TGTGCCAGCAGTGAGGGCGCGACAGGGAATGAAAAACTGTTTTTT. This rearrangement joins TRBV6-1 to TRBJ1-4; 7 nucleotides align to TRBD1. Trimming removed 3 bases from V and 5 bases from J; junction bases left unmatched: 6. From germline, CDR1 is MNHNS and CDR2 SASEGT. CDR3 length: 15 amino acids.

This rearrangement joins TRBV15 to TRBJ1-1; perhaps TRBD1 as D (5 bases). This CDR3 region has 13 residues. Trimming pared 8 bases from V and 1 base from J, leaving 11 bases between. CDR1 is LNHNV, CDR2 YYDKDF, per germline (reference sequence). CDR3 region: CATGRTTNTEAFF. The CDR3 bases are TGTGCCACCGGAAGGACAACGAACACTGAAGCTTTCTTT.

The rearrangement joins TRBV6-7 to TRBJ1-2; no clear D. TRBV6-7 is noted as an ORF with a role that remains uncertain. This CDR3 has 9 residues. The CDR3 reads CAHSYGYTF. In nucleotides, the CDR3 is TGTGCTCATTCCTATGGCTACACCTTC.

This chain uses TRBV7-2 with TRBJ2-7; 10 bases agree with TRBD1. V gave up 3 bases and J gave up 5 bases; unmatched junction bases: 7. The CDR3 contains 15 residues. Germline V CDR1 and CDR2: SGHTA, FQGNSA. The chain's CDR3 is CASSLTGTGAHEQYF. In DNA form, the CDR3 reads TGTGCCAGCAGCTTGACCGGGACAGGGGCCCACGAGCAGTACTTC.

The rearrangement uses TRBV4-1 and TRBJ1-4; no definite D call. V lost 2 bases and J 8 bases, leaving 9 bases between the germline ends. CDR1 MGHRA and CDR2 YSYEKL come from the germline V gene. The CDR3 is 13 residues long. This CDR3 reads CASSQNAGEKLFF. The CDR3 coding sequence is TGCGCCAGCAGCCAAAATGCGGGGGAAAAACTGTTTTTT.

The chain has TRBV28 and TRBJ1-1; weak D call: TRBD1 (6 bases). This CDR3 has 15 residues. Trimming pared 5 bases from V and 1 base from J, leaving 14 bases between. Germline V gene sequence: CDR1 MDHEN, CDR2 SYDVKM. As DNA, the CDR3 is TGTGCCAGCAGTCTTCCCGGGGGGGCGAACACTGAAGCTTTCTTT. As protein: CASSLPGGANTEAFF.

The rearrangement joins TRBV7-7 to TRBJ2-3, with TRBD1 matching over 8 bases. The germline gives CDR1 SSHAT, CDR2 FNYEAQ (reference sequence). The CDR3 spans 14 residues. V lost 5 bases, J lost 4 bases, and 5 bases stayed unmatched. The CDR3 reads CASSPGQGPDTQYF. The DNA of the CDR3 is TGTGCCAGCAGCCCCGGACAGGGCCCAGATACGCAGTATTTT.

The CDR3 nucleotides are TGTGCCAGCAGCTCAGGGGCGTTAAACATTCAGTACTTC. It is translated as CASSSGALNIQYF. The J gene is TRBJ2-4, the V gene TRBV7-9; possible D gene TRBD1, 6 bases. Germline assignment: CDR1 SEHNR and CDR2 FQNEAQ (reference sequence). CDR3 length equals 13 residues. Trimming left V 4 bases short and J 6 bases short, with 10 bases between.